The 26 T cell receptor beta chains in this list originate from one sample, sequenced in a study of OX40 agonist ivuxolimab in advanced cancers. Measured with immunoSEQ multiplex PCR; TCRdb has only the in-frame clones, and not every one. Among about 53,000 clones, around 91% were seen once, and the ten largest hold roughly 10%. This specimen was CD4+ or CD8+ T cells sorted from blood, taken in a trial of the OX40 agonist ivuxolimab. The receptors shown here come from an adult with an advanced solid tumor such as melanoma, head and neck, liver or kidney cancer.

The gene calls are TRBV9 and TRBJ2-1; 9 positions agree with TRBD2. The CDR3 contains 15 residues. J was trimmed by 4 bases and V by 4 bases; bases with no gene match: 6. CDR1 SGDLS and CDR2 YYNGEE come from the germline V gene. The CDR3, as DNA: TGTGCCAGCAGCCCCAGACTAGCGGAATACAATGAGCAGTTCTTC. It yields the protein CASSPRLAEYNEQFF.

This chain joins TRBV28 and TRBJ1-5, with D perhaps TRBD1 (5 bases). CDR3 length: 13 amino acids. Germline-derived CDR1 and CDR2 are MDHEN and SYDVKM. CDR3 sequence reads: CGVEGLRNQPQHF. The CDR3 DNA follows: TGTGGAGTGGAGGGGCTTCGCAATCAGCCCCAGCATTTT.

The rearrangement links TRBV6-1 to TRBJ1-2; the match to TRBD1 covers 10 bases. With V trimmed by 2 bases and J by 4 bases, 7 bases remained unmatched. Per the germline V gene, CDR1 is MNHNS and CDR2 is SASEGT. The CDR3 covers 16 residues. CDR3 in DNA: TGTGCCAGCAGTGAACGGACAGGGGGATTTGTCTATGGCTACACCTTC. It is translated as CASSERTGGFVYGYTF.

This clone was seen once. The CDR3 is CASSLGGGMSGELFF. CDR3 in DNA: TGTGCCAGCAGCTTGGGAGGAGGGATGTCCGGGGAGCTGTTTTTT. This sequence joins TRBV5-4 and TRBJ2-2; D possibly corresponds to TRBD2 (6 bases). The CDR3 covers 15 residues. The germline V and J ends were trimmed by 0 bases and 6 bases, with 12 bases remaining between them. CDR1 is SGHNT, CDR2 YYREEE, per germline (reference sequence).

The V gene is TRBV13, the J gene TRBJ1-2, with D uncertain. Germline-derived CDR1 and CDR2 are PRHDT and FYEKMQ (reference sequence). The germline V and J ends were trimmed by 5 bases and 6 bases, with 10 bases remaining between them. The CDR3 extends over 12 amino acids. DNA for the CDR3: TGTGCCAGCAGCCCGGCCCGCGATGGCTACACCTTC. This sequence encodes CASSPARDGYTF.

This clone was observed a handful of times. This rearrangement joins TRBV19 to TRBJ2-2; D uncertain. The V end was cut by 2 bases, the J end by 8 bases, with 12 bases between. This CDR3 region has 14 residues. CDR1 LNHDA and CDR2 SQIVND come from the germline V gene (reference sequence). The CDR3 nucleotides read TGTGCCAGTAGTATAAGGTCACTCGTAGGGGAGCTGTTTTTT. Protein: CASSIRSLVGELFF.

The chain employs TRBV7-2 and TRBJ1-3; tentative D call: TRBD1 (5 bases). Germline CDR1 SGHTA, CDR2 FQGNSA. Trimming took off 5 bases at V and 0 bases at J, with 11 bases between the two ends. The CDR3 runs 15 residues. CDR3 sequence reads: CASSPGPSSGNTIYF. CDR3 DNA sequence: TGTGCCAGCAGCCCGGGACCGAGCTCTGGAAACACCATATATTTT.

The chain has TRBV7-2 and TRBJ2-3, with D maybe TRBD2 (7 bases). The CDR3 covers 15 residues. Germline V lookup: CDR1 SGHTA, CDR2 FQGNSA. V dropped 5 bases and J dropped 4 bases, with 16 bases sitting between them. CDR3 coding DNA: TGTGCCAGCAGCAGCCTGGGGGGGGCCCCAGATACGCAGTATTTT. Amino acid sequence: CASSSLGGAPDTQYF.

J is TRBJ1-3 and V is TRBV30; D might be TRBD1 (5 bases). The CDR3 runs 16 residues. With 5 bases removed from V and 2 bases from J, the gap between germline ends came to 19 bases. Germline-derived CDR1 and CDR2 are GTSNPN and SVGIG (reference sequence). The CDR3 DNA follows: TGTGCCTGGGGGATAAGGGGCCTAGTGGCTGGAAACACCATATATTTT. This sequence encodes CAWGIRGLVAGNTIYF.

This chain links TRBV4-3 with TRBJ1-2; D not certain. Trimming took off 0 bases at V and 5 bases at J, with 13 bases between the two ends. Germline values: CDR1 LGHNA, CDR2 YSLEER. The CDR3 consists of 15 residues. The CDR3 DNA reads as TGCGCCAGCAGCCAAGAGGTGATAACGGGTTATGGCTACACCTTC. Its protein product is CASSQEVITGYGYTF.

The rearrangement links TRBV19 to TRBJ2-4, with 9 bases aligning to TRBD1. The germline V gene encodes CDR1 LNHDA and CDR2 SQIVND (reference sequence). V shed 5 bases and J 9 bases; nucleotides not matched to a gene: 5. The CDR3 consists of 13 residues. In DNA, the CDR3 is TGTGCCAGTAGTGGACAGGGGCCCACCATTCAGTACTTC. Translating it yields CASSGQGPTIQYF. Full variable domain (remainder filled in from reference TRBV19 and TRBJ2-4): DGGITQSPKYLFRKEGQNVTLSCEQNLNHDAMYWYRQDPGQGLRLIYYSQIVNDFQKGDIAEGYSVSREKKESFPLTVTSAQKNPTAFYLCASSGQGPTIQYFGAGTRLSVL.

The gene calls are TRBV19 and TRBJ1-5, with 10 bases identical to TRBD1. This CDR3 comprises 15 residues. Trimming cost V 5 bases and J 7 bases; bases outside gene matches: 8. The germline V gene encodes CDR1 LNHDA and CDR2 SQIVND (reference sequence). The CDR3 DNA sequence: TGTGCCAGTAGTTTCGACAGGGGGCATGGACAGCCCCAGCATTTT. Its translation is CASSFDRGHGQPQHF.

The CDR3 nucleotides are TGTGCCACCAGCACCTGGGACAGAATATACGAGCAGTACTTC. Amino acids: CATSTWDRIYEQYF. The chain joins TRBV15 to TRBJ2-7; 7 positions agree with TRBD1. Germline V lookup: CDR1 LNHNV, CDR2 YYDKDF (reference sequence). With 4 bases clipped from V and 4 bases from J, the junction kept 7 bases outside the gene matches. This CDR3 region has 14 residues.

CDR3 coding DNA: TGTGCCAGCAGCTTGTTGGGGGGGTTTGTCGCAGATACGCAGTATTTT. Translating gives CASSLLGGFVADTQYF. The chain is built from TRBV5-4 and TRBJ2-3; 7 nucleotides line up with TRBD2. The CDR3 is 16 residues long. The V gene's germline CDR1 is SGHNT and CDR2 YYREEE (reference sequence). V lost 1 base to trimming and J lost 4 bases; unmatched junction nucleotides: 9.

This chain links TRBV6-5 with TRBJ2-5; 8 positions match TRBD1. The CDR3 loop spans 13 amino acids. Germline CDR1 and CDR2: MNHEY and SVGAGI. V was pared by 6 bases and J by 11 bases, with 11 bases of the junction left unmatched. The CDR3 nucleotides read TGTGCCAGCAGGGAAGGACAGGGTCGTGGGCAGTACTTC. As protein: CASREGQGRGQYF.

This chain links TRBV4-1 with TRBJ2-3, with 7 nucleotides matching TRBD1. The germline V gene has CDR1 MGHRA and CDR2 YSYEKL. With V trimmed by 4 bases and J by 1 base, 2 bases remained unmatched. The CDR3 sequence is 14 residues long. The chain's CDR3 is CASSPDRGTDTQYF. The CDR3 DNA follows: TGCGCCAGCAGCCCAGACAGGGGCACAGATACGCAGTATTTT.

The chain recombines TRBV6-6 with TRBJ1-3; D possibly corresponds to TRBD1 (6 bases). The CDR3 contains 15 residues. V lost 6 bases, J lost 0 bases, and 12 bases lay in between. The germline V gene encodes CDR1 MNHNY and CDR2 SVGAGI (reference sequence). The CDR3 loop reads CASSLGHSSGNTIYF. The CDR3, as DNA: TGTGCCAGCAGCCTGGGACATAGCTCTGGAAACACCATATATTTT.

CDR3 nucleotides: TGTGCCAGCAGTGAATATACAGGGCAAGAGACCCAGTACTTC. Translated, it gives CASSEYTGQETQYF. The chain joins TRBV25-1 to TRBJ2-5, with a tentative D call TRBD1 (6 bases). V was pared by 0 bases and J by 2 bases, with 7 bases between. Germline V gives CDR1 MGHDK, CDR2 SYGVNS. CDR3 length equals 14 residues.

This clone was detected only once. CDR3 DNA: TGTGCCAGAAGCTTGGGAACAGGGGTATCCTACAATGAGCAGTTCTTC. Its translation: CARSLGTGVSYNEQFF. The chain employs TRBV5-3 and TRBJ2-1, with 7 nucleotides matching TRBD1. TRBV5-3 is sorted into the ORF group, with uncertain function. The CDR3 covers 16 residues. V lost 0 bases, J lost 1 base, and 4 bases stayed unmatched.

This chain joins TRBV7-9 and TRBJ2-2; D may be TRBD1 (6 bases). The length of the CDR3 is 19 residues. V lost 0 bases, J lost 1 base, and 18 bases lay in between. Germline V lookup: CDR1 SEHNR, CDR2 FQNEAQ (reference sequence). The CDR3 nucleotides are TGTGCCAGCAGCTTAGCCAGACGTCCGGGACACCAGAACACCGGGGAGCTGTTTTTT. Translating gives CASSLARRPGHQNTGELFF.

The chain employs TRBV6-5 and TRBJ2-2, with no clear D. Per germline, CDR1 MNHEY and CDR2 SVGAGI. Trimming cost V 0 bases and J 8 bases, with 16 bases left between them. This CDR3 is built from 16 residues. The CDR3 here is CASSYSRPSESGELFF. The CDR3 nucleotides are TGTGCCAGCAGTTACTCGCGACCGAGCGAGTCTGGGGAGCTGTTTTTT.

V usage is TRBV14 and J usage is TRBJ2-1; 9 nucleotides align to TRBD1. In germline, CDR1 is SGHDN, CDR2 FVKESK. The CDR3 extends over 14 amino acids. The ends lost 4 bases at V and 9 bases at J; junction bases unmatched: 7. CDR3 DNA: TGTGCCAGCAGCCCTTGGGACAGGGACTTTGAGCAGTTCTTC. As protein: CASSPWDRDFEQFF.

V and J are TRBV2 and TRBJ2-1; D remains ambiguous. CDR3 length: 16 residues. Germline CDR1 is SNHLY and CDR2 is FYNNEI. V lost 1 base, J lost 8 bases, and 18 bases lay in between. CDR3: CASSEGPDLSLDEQFF. CDR3 nucleotide sequence: TGTGCCAGCAGTGAAGGGCCCGACCTCTCTTTGGATGAGCAGTTCTTC.

V usage is TRBV6-1 and J usage is TRBJ2-7; D might be TRBD1 or TRBD2, each matching 5 bases. Trimming removed 1 base at V and 2 bases at J, with 6 bases between. This CDR3 contains 13 residues. Per the germline V gene, CDR1 is MNHNS and CDR2 is SASEGT. CDR3: CASSEGGTYEQYF. The CDR3 nucleotides read TGTGCCAGCAGTGAAGGGGGGACCTACGAGCAGTACTTC.

The V and J genes are TRBV6-1 and TRBJ1-1; D is perhaps TRBD1 (5 bases). This CDR3 comprises 15 residues. Germline V gene sequence: CDR1 MNHNS, CDR2 SASEGT. Deletions cut 8 bases from V and 8 bases from J, with 24 bases between. CDR3 region: CASRESPAGRSEAFF. CDR3 coding DNA: TGTGCCAGCCGAGAGTCTCCTGCAGGGCGCTCCGAAGCTTTCTTT.

The V and J genes are TRBV6-5 and TRBJ1-5, with D unresolved. Between the trimmed V and J ends, which lost 5 bases and 4 bases, there was a span of 9 bases. CDR3 length: 13 amino acids. CDR1 is MNHEY and CDR2 is SVGAGI in the germline V gene. This CDR3 reads CASSDNRNQPQHF. CDR3 in DNA: TGTGCCAGCAGTGATAACAGAAATCAGCCCCAGCATTTT.